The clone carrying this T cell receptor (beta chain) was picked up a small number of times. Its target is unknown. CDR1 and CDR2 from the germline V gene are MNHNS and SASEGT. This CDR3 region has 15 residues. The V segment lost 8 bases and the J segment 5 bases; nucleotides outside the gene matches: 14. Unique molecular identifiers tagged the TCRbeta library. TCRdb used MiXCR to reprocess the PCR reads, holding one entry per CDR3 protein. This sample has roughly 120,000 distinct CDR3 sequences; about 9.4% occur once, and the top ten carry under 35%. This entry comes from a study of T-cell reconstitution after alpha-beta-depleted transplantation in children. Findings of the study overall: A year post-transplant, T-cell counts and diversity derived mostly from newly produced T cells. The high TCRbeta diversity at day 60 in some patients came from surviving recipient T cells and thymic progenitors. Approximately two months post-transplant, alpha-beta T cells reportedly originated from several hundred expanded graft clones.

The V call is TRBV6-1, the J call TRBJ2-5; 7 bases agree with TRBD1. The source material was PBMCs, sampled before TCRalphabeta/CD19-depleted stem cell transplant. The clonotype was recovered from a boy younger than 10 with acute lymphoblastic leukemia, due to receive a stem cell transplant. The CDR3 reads CASSFGEDRKETQYF. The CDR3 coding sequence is TGTGCCAGCTCCTTTGGAGAGGACAGGAAGGAGACCCAGTACTTC.